This TCR beta chain originates from a study of metastatic and nonmetastatic thyroid tumors. Study-wide context: Repertoire comparisons spanned blood and tumor or nodule tissue from malignant and benign thyroid patients. Notes on the study in general: In blood and tumor, TCR beta diversity was reportedly significantly higher in malignant thyroid tumors than in benign nodules.

The entire patient cohort was treatment-naive prior to thyroid surgery. Regarding this clone: Its specificity is not known.

Authors' analysis steps: What underpinned the distant-metastasis classifier for papillary thyroid cancer was the set of CDR3 differences across clinicopathological groups. TCRdb re-analyzed the PCR reads using MiXCR. TCRdb assigned the V and J calls; the authors' analysis was not used. The profile shows 15,000 to 20,000 clones, 20% to 25% of them singletons. The J segment lost 5 bases and the V segment lost 8 bases, leaving 17 bases of the junction unmatched. The CDR3 is 18 residues long. This chain uses TRBV12-3 or TRBV12-4 with TRBJ2-7, with 14 bases identical to TRBD2. Sequencing used adjacent normal tissue. This receptor was taken from a female donor with papillary thyroid cancer or a benign thyroid nodule (not recorded which). Some clones in this sample may be carry-over from other donors' samples. The CDR3 sequence is CASSVYLKRTSGRHEQYF. As DNA, the CDR3 is TGTGCCAGCTCAGTTTACCTGAAGCGGACTAGCGGGAGGCACGAGCAGTACTTC.